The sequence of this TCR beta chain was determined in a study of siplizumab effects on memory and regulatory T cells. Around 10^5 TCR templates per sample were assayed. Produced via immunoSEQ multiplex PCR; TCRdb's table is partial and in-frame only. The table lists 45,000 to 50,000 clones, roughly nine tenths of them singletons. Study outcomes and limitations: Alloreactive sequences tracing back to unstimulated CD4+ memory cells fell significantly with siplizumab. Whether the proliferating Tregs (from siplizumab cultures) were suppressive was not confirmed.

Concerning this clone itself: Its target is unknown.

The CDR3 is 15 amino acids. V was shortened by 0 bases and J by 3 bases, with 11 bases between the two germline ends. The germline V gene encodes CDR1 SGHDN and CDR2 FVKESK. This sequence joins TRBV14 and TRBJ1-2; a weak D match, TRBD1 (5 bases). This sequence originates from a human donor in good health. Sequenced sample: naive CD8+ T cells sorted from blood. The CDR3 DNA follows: TGTGCCAGCAGCCAAGATCGTAGGGGTTACTATGGCTACACCTTC. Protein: CASSQDRRGYYGYTF.